The clone carrying this T cell receptor beta chain was recorded a few times. Its antigen remains unknown. The data stem from a study of response to subunit inactivated influenza vaccine. Regarding the study as a whole: Only a handful of new T cells, the authors suggested, are recruited with each seasonal influenza vaccination.

MiXCR was run by TCRdb on the RT-PCR reads, yielding one entry per CDR3 protein. The sample comprises hundreds of thousands of distinct CDR3 sequences, 21% of which are singletons, and roughly 10% rests with the top ten. The source is a man between 50 and 75 years old who received an inactivated influenza vaccine. Here the sequenced sample was PBMCs from blood, taken approximately 20 months after vaccination.

This CDR3 is CASSWVGGLNNEQFF. Here the CDR3 DNA reads TGCGCCAGCAGCTGGGTGGGAGGCCTAAACAATGAGCAGTTCTTC. The chain recombines TRBV5-1 with TRBJ2-1; tentatively, D is TRBD2 (6 bases). This CDR3 is built from 15 residues. V was cut by 3 bases and J by 5 bases, with 15 bases left in between. CDR1 is SGHRS, CDR2 YFSETQ, per germline.